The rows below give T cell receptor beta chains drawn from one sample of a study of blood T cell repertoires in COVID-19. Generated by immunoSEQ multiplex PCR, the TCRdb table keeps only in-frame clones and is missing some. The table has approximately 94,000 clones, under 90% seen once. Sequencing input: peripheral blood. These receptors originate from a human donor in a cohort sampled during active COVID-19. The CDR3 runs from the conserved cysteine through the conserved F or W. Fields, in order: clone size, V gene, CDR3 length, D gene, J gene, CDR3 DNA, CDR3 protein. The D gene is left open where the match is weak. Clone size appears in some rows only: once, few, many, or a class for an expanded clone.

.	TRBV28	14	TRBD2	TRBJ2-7	TGTGCCACCCTTAGCGGGAGAAGGTCCTACGAGCAGTACTTC	CATLSGRRSYEQYF
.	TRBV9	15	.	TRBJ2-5	TGTGCCAGCAGCGGGTCCGGACTCATCCAAGAGACCCAGTACTTC	CASSGSGLIQETQYF
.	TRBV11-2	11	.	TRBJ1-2	TGTGCCAGCAGCCTAGGCGGGGACTACACCTTC	CASSLGGDYTF
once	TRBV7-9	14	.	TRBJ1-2	TGTGCCAGCAGCTTACTTGACAAACCCTATGGCTACACCTTC	CASSLLDKPYGYTF
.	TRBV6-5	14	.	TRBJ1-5	TGTGCCAGTAACCATGGGGAGCAGAATCAGCCCCAGCATTTT	CASNHGEQNQPQHF
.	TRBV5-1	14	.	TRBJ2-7	TGCGCCAGCAGCTTGGAAGGGAGCTCCTACGAGCAGTACTTC	CASSLEGSSYEQYF
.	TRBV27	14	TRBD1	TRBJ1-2	TGTGCCAGCACCCGGGACAGGGGTAGCTATGGCTACACCTTC	CASTRDRGSYGYTF
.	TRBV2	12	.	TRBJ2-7	TGTGCCAGCAGTGAATCTCGACAGAAGCAGTACTTC	CASSESRQKQYF
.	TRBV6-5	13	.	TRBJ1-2	TGTGCCAGCAGTCGTCAGGGTAGGGGTGGCTACACCTTC	CASSRQGRGGYTF
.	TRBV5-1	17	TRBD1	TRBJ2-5	TGCGCCAGCAGCTTGGGGATTACAGGGGGACTCCAAGAGACCCAGTACTTC	CASSLGITGGLQETQYF
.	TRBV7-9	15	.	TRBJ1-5	TGTGCCAGCAGCTTAAGGGGTGGCGGCAATCAGCCCCAGCATTTT	CASSLRGGGNQPQHF
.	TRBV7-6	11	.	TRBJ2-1	TGTGCCAGCGAAACCCTTAGCACCCAGTTCTTC	CASETLSTQFF
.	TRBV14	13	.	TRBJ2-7	TGTGCCAGCAGCCAAGGGACTTTCTACGAGCAGTACTTC	CASSQGTFYEQYF
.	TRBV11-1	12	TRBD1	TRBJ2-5	TGTGCCAGTAAGGGACAGCAAGAGACCCAGTACTTC	CASKGQQETQYF
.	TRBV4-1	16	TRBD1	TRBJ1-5	TGCGCCAGCAGCCAAGAGGGGGACAGTTCAATCTGGCCCCAGCATTTT	CASSQEGDSSIWPQHF
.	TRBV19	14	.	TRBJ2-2	TGTGCCAGTAGTATGGGGGGAAACACCGGGGAGCTGTTTTTT	CASSMGGNTGELFF
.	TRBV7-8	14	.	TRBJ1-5	TGTGCCAGCAGCGAAAGACAGGACAATCAGCCCCAGCATTTT	CASSERQDNQPQHF
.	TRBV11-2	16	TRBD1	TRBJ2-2	TGTGCCAGCAGCTCGTGGACAGGGGTAAAAACCGGGGAGCTGTTTTTT	CASSSWTGVKTGELFF
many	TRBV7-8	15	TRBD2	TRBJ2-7	TGTGCCAGCAGCCCCGAGGCGGGGGGAGTCTACGAGCAGTACTTC	CASSPEAGGVYEQYF
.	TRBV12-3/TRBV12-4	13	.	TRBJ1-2	TGTGCCACCCGGGGGGGGGCTAACTATGGCTACACCTTC	CATRGGANYGYTF
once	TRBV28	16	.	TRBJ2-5	TGTGCCAGCAGTTTAGGCGAGCGACGCACGGGGGAGACCCAGTACTTC	CASSLGERRTGETQYF
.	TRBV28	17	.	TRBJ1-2	TGTGCCAGCAGTTTAGAGGGCCAGATGATCCTTAACTATGGCTACACCTTC	CASSLEGQMILNYGYTF
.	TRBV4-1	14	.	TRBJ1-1	TGCGCCAGCAGCAGCCCGACGAACAGAACTGAAGCTTTCTTT	CASSSPTNRTEAFF